These 26 T cell receptor beta chains came from one sample sequenced in a study of cytomegalovirus exposure and HLA in healthy donors. Measured with immunoSEQ multiplex PCR; TCRdb has only the in-frame clones, and not every one. The sample has about 200,000 clones, 81% seen once. The sequencing input was PBMCs. Receptor source: a woman aged 25 to 45 in good health and CMV-seronegative.

V is TRBV18 and J is TRBJ2-7, with 7 bases identical to TRBD2. Germline CDR1 and CDR2: KGHSH and LQKENI. The CDR3 is 13 amino acids. Losses at the gene ends were 1 base for V and 3 bases for J; bases not matched to a gene: 0. The CDR3 protein is CASSPRTSYEQYF. The CDR3 bases are TGTGCCAGCTCACCACGGACTAGCTACGAGCAGTACTTC.

The chain recombines TRBV6-5 with TRBJ2-7, with TRBD1 identical over 10 bases. This CDR3 has 12 residues. V was pared by 10 bases and J by 3 bases, with 3 bases of the junction left unmatched. Germline-derived CDR1 and CDR2 are MNHEY and SVGAGI. The CDR3 region is CATRDRGYEQYF. In nucleotides, the CDR3 is TGTGCCACCCGGGACAGGGGCTACGAGCAGTACTTC.

This clone came up once. V is TRBV5-4 and J is TRBJ2-1; perhaps TRBD2 as D (7 bases). The CDR3 length is 15 residues. V dropped 4 bases and J dropped 8 bases, with 19 bases sitting between them. Germline-derived CDR1 and CDR2 are SGHNT and YYREEE (reference sequence). CDR3 amino acids: CASSRGRRGADEQFF. The CDR3 DNA reads TGTGCCAGCAGCCGAGGACGCCGGGGGGCCGATGAGCAGTTCTTC.

V usage is TRBV19 and J usage is TRBJ1-1; TRBD1 matches 7 bases. The CDR3 loop spans 16 amino acids. Trimming at V came to 5 bases and at J to 4 bases, leaving 13 bases not matched to a gene. CDR1 is LNHDA and CDR2 is SQIVND in the germline V gene (reference sequence). The chain's CDR3 is CASSADRVASSTEAFF. CDR3 DNA: TGTGCCAGTAGTGCCGACAGGGTGGCTTCAAGCACTGAAGCTTTCTTT.

The chain is built from TRBV6-5 and TRBJ1-1; D might be TRBD1 (5 bases). The CDR3 is made up of 13 amino acids. V gave up 10 bases and J gave up 5 bases, with 17 bases separating them. The germline V gene has CDR1 MNHEY and CDR2 SVGAGI. This chain's CDR3 is CATTFQGGTEAFF. The DNA for the CDR3 is TGTGCCACCACCTTCCAGGGAGGTACTGAAGCTTTCTTT.

The chain uses TRBV30 and TRBJ1-5; D might be TRBD1 (5 bases). The CDR3 is made up of 16 amino acids. Germline V lookup: CDR1 GTSNPN, CDR2 SVGIG (reference sequence). Trimming left V 1 base short and J 5 bases short, with 18 bases between. Here the CDR3 DNA reads TGTGCCTGGAGTGCCCGAACCCCAGGGTCGGATCAGCCCCAGCATTTT. It encodes CAWSARTPGSDQPQHF.

Details on this clone: Other DNA sequences in this sample translate to the same CDR3. The rearrangement joins TRBV30 to TRBJ1-5, with 8 positions matching TRBD1. Germline V gene lookup returns CDR1 GTSNPN and CDR2 SVGIG (reference sequence). The CDR3 sequence is 13 residues long. The V segment lost 5 bases and the J segment 7 bases; nucleotides outside the gene matches: 7. The CDR3 DNA reads TGTGCCTGGTCGACAGGGGAGGGACAGCCCCAGCATTTT. Translation: CAWSTGEGQPQHF.

This clone showed up just a few times. The genes are TRBV5-1 and TRBJ2-2; D might be TRBD2 (5 bases). Trimming pared 1 base from V and 6 bases from J, leaving 7 bases between. The CDR3 is 13 amino acids. Germline V gives CDR1 SGHRS, CDR2 YFSETQ. As DNA, the CDR3 is TGCGCCAGCAGCTTGTTGGAGGCCGGGGAGCTGTTTTTT. Its translation: CASSLLEAGELFF.

This clone was detected a few times. The J gene is TRBJ2-5, the V gene TRBV4-1, with D tentatively TRBD2 (6 bases). Between the trimmed V and J ends, which lost 8 bases and 0 bases, there was a span of 7 bases. CDR1 is MGHRA and CDR2 is YSYEKL in the germline V gene. The CDR3 consists of 12 residues. In DNA, the CDR3 is TGCGCCAGCGGAGGGTACCAAGAGACCCAGTACTTC. This gives the protein CASGGYQETQYF.

Only a few counts were recorded for this clone. V and J are TRBV6-6 and TRBJ1-5, with 10 positions matching TRBD1. Per germline, CDR1 MNHNY and CDR2 SVGAGI (reference sequence). The CDR3 runs to 15 residues. The ends lost 8 bases at V and 2 bases at J; junction bases unmatched: 6. Written as DNA, the CDR3 is TGTGCCAGCTCGACAGGGGGCAGGGGCAATCAGCCCCAGCATTTT. It encodes CASSTGGRGNQPQHF.

This clone showed up many times. The rearrangement uses TRBV7-2 and TRBJ1-3; D is unclear. The V and J ends lost 5 bases and 3 bases respectively, with 11 bases between them. This CDR3 has 14 residues. CDR1 is SGHTA, CDR2 FQGNSA, per germline. The CDR3 sequence is CASSRGPLGNTIYF. CDR3 nucleotides: TGTGCCAGCAGCCGGGGTCCTCTTGGAAACACCATATATTTT.

The V and J genes are TRBV29-1 and TRBJ2-3; 14 bases align to TRBD2. Trimming removed 7 bases from V and 3 bases from J; junction bases left unmatched: 6. This CDR3 is 15 amino acids long. Germline V CDR1 and CDR2: SQVTM, ANQGSEA. DNA for the CDR3: TGCAGCGCCGGGACTAGCGGGAGTGTTACAGATACGCAGTATTTT. It is translated as CSAGTSGSVTDTQYF.

The chain employs TRBV18 and TRBJ1-1, with D unresolved. The CDR3 sequence is 11 residues long. With 8 bases removed from V and 4 bases from J, the gap between germline ends came to 8 bases. In germline, CDR1 is KGHSH, CDR2 LQKENI. CDR3 bases: TGTGCCAGCCAGAAATCCACTGAAGCTTTCTTT. It is translated as CASQKSTEAFF.

In its sample, this clone was seen a few times. V usage is TRBV5-4 and J usage is TRBJ1-5; D is possibly TRBD1 (5 bases). V shed 4 bases and J shed 5 bases, with 16 bases lying between them. Germline assignment: CDR1 SGHNT and CDR2 YYREEE (reference sequence). The CDR3 has 15 amino acids. DNA of the CDR3: TGTGCCAGCAGCCATGGGGGGGAATGGGATCAGCCCCAGCATTTT. Its translation is CASSHGGEWDQPQHF.

This clone has only a few counts. This chain links TRBV6-1 with TRBJ2-5; possible D gene TRBD1, 6 bases. The CDR3 has 15 residues. The V end lost 7 bases, the J end lost 5 bases, and 20 bases lay between the germline ends. Per the germline V gene, CDR1 is MNHNS and CDR2 is SASEGT. CDR3 nucleotides: TGTGCCAGCATCAGACTGGGGGCCCCGGTCGAGACCCAGTACTTC. Its protein product is CASIRLGAPVETQYF.

The chain carries TRBV9 and TRBJ2-2, with 11 bases matching TRBD1. V was clipped by 5 bases and J by 8 bases; unmatched bases: 11. The CDR3 totals 16 residues. CDR1 is SGDLS, CDR2 YYNGEE, per germline. DNA of the CDR3: TGTGCCAGCAGAAGGACAGGGGGCCATTTAGGTGGGGAGCTGTTTTTT. It encodes CASRRTGGHLGGELFF. The full variable domain, its missing parts supplied by reference TRBV9 and TRBJ2-2, is DSGVTQTPKHLITATGQRVTLRCSPRSGDLSVYWYQQSLDQGLQFLIQYYNGEERAKGNILERFSAQQFPDLHSELNLSSLELGDSALYFCASRRTGGHLGGELFFGEGSRLTVL.

V usage is TRBV5-1 and J usage is TRBJ1-5, with no clear D. The CDR3 runs 14 residues. Trimming took 0 bases from V and 9 from J, leaving 13 bases between them. Looked up from germline, CDR1 is SGHRS and CDR2 is YFSETQ. CDR3 sequence reads: CASSLVPGGGPQHF. The CDR3 region has the DNA TGCGCCAGCAGCTTGGTACCGGGAGGAGGGCCCCAGCATTTT.

The rearrangement uses TRBV29-1 and TRBJ2-3; 9 nucleotides agree with TRBD2. CDR1 and CDR2 (germline): SQVTM, ANQGSEA. V trimming: 7 bases; J trimming: 5 bases; junction bases outside the gene matches: 7. The CDR3 runs to 13 residues. In DNA, the CDR3 is TGCAGCGGTAGCGGGGGTCAGGGAGATACGCAGTATTTT. It encodes CSGSGGQGDTQYF.

This chain uses TRBV5-1 with TRBJ1-1; 11 bases map to TRBD1. The CDR3 is 16 amino acids. Germline trimming cut 4 bases from V and 0 bases from J; bases unmatched to any gene: 5. Germline V gives CDR1 SGHRS, CDR2 YFSETQ. CDR3 protein: CASSLRTGGLNTEAFF. CDR3 coding DNA: TGCGCCAGCAGCCTGCGGACAGGGGGCTTGAACACTGAAGCTTTCTTT. The whole variable domain, filled in from reference TRBV5-1 and TRBJ1-1, reads KAGVTQTPRYLIKTRGQQVTLSCSPISGHRSVSWYQQTPGQGLQFLFEYFSETQRNKGNFPGRFSGRQFSNSRSEMNVSTLELGDSALYLCASSLRTGGLNTEAFFGQGTRLTVV.

The rearrangement links TRBV7-9 to TRBJ2-7, with D uncertain. The CDR3 sequence is 12 residues long. With 5 bases removed from V and 3 bases from J, the gap between germline ends came to 8 bases. Germline V CDR1 and CDR2: SEHNR, FQNEAQ (reference sequence). CDR3 nucleotides: TGTGCCAGCAGCGCATACAACTACGAGCAGTACTTC. The encoded protein is CASSAYNYEQYF.

The chain links TRBV13 to TRBJ2-7; the D gene is possibly TRBD2 (7 bases). The CDR3 extends over 16 amino acids. Germline V gene data show CDR1 as PRHDT and CDR2 as FYEKMQ (reference sequence). Trimming shortened V by 3 bases and J by 4 bases, and 19 bases separated the two germline ends. The CDR3 DNA is TGTGCCAGCAGCTTTGGGGGGGTACAGGGAGGTTACGAGCAGTACTTC. Its translation: CASSFGGVQGGYEQYF.

The chain carries TRBV7-8 and TRBJ2-5; TRBD1 matches 9 bases. The germline V gene has CDR1 SGHVS and CDR2 FQNEAQ. The CDR3 is 16 residues long. Trimming at V came to 7 bases and at J to 5 bases, leaving 14 bases not matched to a gene. CDR3 residues: CASKGRVQGAAETQYF. The DNA for the CDR3 is TGTGCCAGCAAAGGGAGAGTACAGGGGGCCGCTGAGACCCAGTACTTC.

This clone appeared once. The rearrangement links TRBV7-3 to TRBJ1-2; D remains unclear. This CDR3 region has 14 residues. The V end was cut by 2 bases, the J end by 2 bases, with 9 bases between. Germline V lookup: CDR1 SGHTA, CDR2 FQGTGA. The CDR3 region is CASSLSGGNYGYTF. DNA of the CDR3: TGTGCCAGCAGCTTATCTGGAGGCAACTATGGCTACACCTTC.

The V and J genes are TRBV18 and TRBJ2-7; 9 positions agree with TRBD2. CDR1 is KGHSH, CDR2 LQKENI, per germline. The CDR3 contains 13 residues. J lost 6 bases, V lost 2 bases, and 2 bases had no gene match. CDR3 bases: TGTGCCAGCTCACCAGCTAGCGGGACCGAGCAGTACTTC. Translation gives CASSPASGTEQYF.

The V gene is TRBV5-1, the J gene TRBJ2-5; 8 bases line up with TRBD2. There are 16 residues in the CDR3. Unmatched junction bases numbered 9, after V lost 4 bases and J lost 1 base. CDR1 and CDR2 (germline): SGHRS, YFSETQ. The CDR3 region is CASSARMRGVQETQYF. CDR3 DNA sequence: TGCGCCAGCAGCGCCCGAATGCGGGGGGTCCAAGAGACCCAGTACTTC.

The V and J genes are TRBV6-5 and TRBJ2-1; D is perhaps TRBD2 (6 bases). This CDR3 comprises 14 residues. V was trimmed by 6 bases and J by 2 bases, leaving 11 bases between them. From germline, CDR1 is MNHEY and CDR2 SVGAGI. The CDR3 spells CASSQAGPYNEQFF. The CDR3 DNA reads as TGTGCCAGCAGCCAGGCGGGGCCCTACAATGAGCAGTTCTTC.